This TCR beta chain was profiled in a study of blood T cell repertoires in COVID-19. On the study more broadly: Specimens from acute and convalescent COVID-19 originated in the United States, Italy and Spain.

The assay was immunoSEQ multiplex PCR, and TCRdb's table has in-frame clones only and misses some. Among fewer than 300,000 clones listed, over 75% were seen once. The source is a human donor in a cohort sampled during active COVID-19. Sequenced sample: peripheral blood.

CDR3 sequence reads: CSVEIFRGTSGTPTGELFF. CDR3 DNA: TGCAGCGTTGAAATATTTAGGGGGACTAGCGGGACTCCTACCGGGGAGCTGTTTTTT. V is TRBV29-1 and J is TRBJ2-2; 13 nucleotides line up with TRBD2. Looked up from germline, CDR1 is SQVTM and CDR2 is ANQGSEA. The CDR3 sequence is 19 residues long. Germline trimming cut 2 bases from V and 5 bases from J; bases unmatched to any gene: 14.